This passage covers 32 T cell receptor beta chains from one sample sequenced in a study of T cells in Graves' hyperthyroidism and ophthalmopathy. RNA transcripts were the template for amplifying TCR beta CDR3 regions. First-round RT-PCR with HTBI primers amplified the TCR CDR3 region. TCRdb fed the multiplex PCR reads into MiXCR, producing one record per CDR3 protein. The data hold fewer than 600,000 distinct CDR3 sequences, with around 15% observed a single time. The sequencing sample was made of blood. Receptor source: a woman aged 40 to 55 with Graves' hyperthyroidism.

Comment on this clonotype: A much larger clone differs from this one at a single base, so this may be a read error. The rearrangement links TRBV9 to TRBJ2-1, with 8 nucleotides matching TRBD1. V shed 7 bases and J 9 bases; nucleotides not matched to a gene: 15. CDR1 and CDR2 (germline): SGDLS, YYNGEE. The CDR3 runs 15 residues. CDR3 amino acids: CASSRRDRLSGEQFF. The CDR3 DNA follows: TGTGCCAGCTCCCGTCGGGACAGGCTATCAGGTGAGCAGTTCTTC.

This clonotype was observed many times. This chain uses TRBV3-1 with TRBJ2-1, with 7 positions matching TRBD2. Germline V gene sequence: CDR1 LGHDT, CDR2 YNNKEL (reference sequence). The CDR3 spans 15 residues. V shed 1 base, J shed 3 bases, and the junction held 3 bases outside the gene matches. The CDR3 sequence is CASSQGGSNYNEQFF. The CDR3 DNA is TGTGCCAGCAGCCAAGGCGGGAGTAACTACAATGAGCAGTTCTTC.

This clonotype was found many times. J is TRBJ2-1 and V is TRBV19, with a possible D match to TRBD2 (5 bases). The V gene's germline CDR1 is LNHDA and CDR2 SQIVND (reference sequence). Trimming took off 3 bases at V and 7 bases at J, with 7 bases between the two ends. CDR3 length: 12 amino acids. CDR3 in DNA: TGTGCCAGTAGTATGGACTGGAATGAGCAGTTCTTC. The encoded protein is CASSMDWNEQFF. The entire variable domain, with the rest obtained from reference TRBV19 and TRBJ2-1, is as follows: DGGITQSPKYLFRKEGQNVTLSCEQNLNHDAMYWYRQDPGQGLRLIYYSQIVNDFQKGDIAEGYSVSREKKESFPLTVTSAQKNPTAFYLCASSMDWNEQFFGPGTRLTVL.

The table lists this clonotype with many counts. The V gene is TRBV2, the J gene TRBJ2-1; 12 bases are shared with TRBD2. Germline V gene data show CDR1 as SNHLY and CDR2 as FYNNEI. The junction had 7 bases not matched to a gene; V was cut back by 6 bases and J by 1 base. The CDR3 has 17 residues. The CDR3 sequence is CASSKGTSGWSYNEQFF. The CDR3 nucleotides read TGTGCCAGCAGCAAGGGGACTAGCGGGTGGTCCTACAATGAGCAGTTCTTC.

Turning to this clonotype: The CDR3 carries no conserved terminal phenylalanine or tryptophan, so it likely arises from a read error. The chain has TRBV5-1 and TRBJ2-7; 8 bases agree with TRBD2. Germline CDR1 and CDR2: SGHRS and YFSETQ. The CDR3 runs to 15 residues. V gave up 3 bases and J gave up 6 bases; unmatched junction bases: 11. In nucleotides, the CDR3 is TGCGCCAGCAGCTCCCCTGGCGGGGGGACCTGCGAGCAGTACTTA. Translating it yields CASSSPGGGTCEQYL.

This clonotype showed up many times. The chain recombines TRBV5-8 with TRBJ2-7, with TRBD2 matching 10 bases. Germline values: CDR1 SGHTS, CDR2 YDEGEE. V dropped 1 base and J dropped 4; count of bases not matched to a gene: 2. The CDR3 is made up of 14 amino acids. The CDR3 sequence: CASSLPGLAYEQYF. In nucleotides, the CDR3 is TGTGCCAGCAGCTTGCCGGGACTAGCGTACGAGCAGTACTTC.

This clonotype was counted many times. The chain recombines TRBV12-3 or TRBV12-4 with TRBJ2-2; possibly TRBD1 or TRBD2 for D (5 bases each). This CDR3 comprises 15 residues. Trimming took off 4 bases at V and 1 base at J, with 10 bases between the two ends. CDR3 coding DNA: TGTGCCAGCAGTTATGGGGGAGTGAACACCGGGGAGCTGTTTTTT. This codes for CASSYGGVNTGELFF.

This clonotype was found many times. The V and J genes are TRBV7-6 and TRBJ2-7; 9 bases are a match to TRBD1. J lost 3 bases, V lost 1 base, and 4 bases had no gene match. The CDR3 has 15 amino acids. The germline gives CDR1 SGHVS, CDR2 FNYEAQ. The CDR3 region is CASSLEQGADYEQYF. The CDR3 DNA is TGTGCCAGCAGCTTAGAACAGGGGGCTGACTACGAGCAGTACTTC.

The chain is built from TRBV12-3 or TRBV12-4 and TRBJ2-2; D may be TRBD1 or TRBD2 (5 bases each). The CDR3 totals 14 residues. V was shortened by 5 bases and J by 5 bases, with 12 bases between the two germline ends. The CDR3 DNA sequence: TGTGCCAGCAGTCCCGGGACGCTGACCGGGGAGCTGTTTTTT. Its translation: CASSPGTLTGELFF.

The rearrangement joins TRBV19 to TRBJ1-1; D not certain. Germline CDR1 LNHDA, CDR2 SQIVND (reference sequence). This CDR3 has 16 residues. Trimming removed 1 base from V and 5 bases from J, with 17 bases in between. Here the CDR3 reads CASSIVWEPGGTEAFF. The CDR3 nucleotides are TGTGCCAGTAGTATAGTTTGGGAGCCGGGCGGAACTGAAGCTTTCTTT. Full variable domain (outside the CDR3, taken from reference TRBV19 and TRBJ1-1): DGGITQSPKYLFRKEGQNVTLSCEQNLNHDAMYWYRQDPGQGLRLIYYSQIVNDFQKGDIAEGYSVSREKKESFPLTVTSAQKNPTAFYLCASSIVWEPGGTEAFFGQGTRLTVV.

Many counts were recorded for this clonotype. The V and J genes are TRBV5-1 and TRBJ2-1; the match to TRBD1 covers 8 bases. The V gene's germline CDR1 is SGHRS and CDR2 YFSETQ. The CDR3 has 15 amino acids. V was pared by 6 bases and J by 6 bases, with 11 bases of the junction left unmatched. CDR3 region: CASTTNPTGGNEQFF. The CDR3 region has the DNA TGCGCCAGCACCACGAATCCTACAGGGGGCAATGAGCAGTTCTTC.

This clonotype was detected many times. The chain links TRBV5-1 to TRBJ1-1; no clear D. Trimming took 0 bases from V and 3 from J, leaving 6 bases between them. The CDR3 extends over 13 amino acids. Germline values: CDR1 SGHRS, CDR2 YFSETQ. CDR3 sequence reads: CASSLDSYTEAFF. Here the CDR3 DNA reads TGCGCCAGCAGCTTGGACAGTTACACTGAAGCTTTCTTT.

This clonotype was seen at least ten times. This sequence joins TRBV20-1 and TRBJ2-4; D unresolved. The CDR3 consists of 13 residues. Germline CDR1 reads DFQATT; CDR2 reads SNEGSKA (reference sequence). Trimming took 6 bases from V and 1 from J, leaving 10 bases between them. CDR3 DNA sequence: TGCAGTGCGCCCGTGCCGGCCAAAAACATTCAGTACTTC. Protein product: CSAPVPAKNIQYF.

There are many counts of this clonotype. The rearrangement links TRBV2 to TRBJ2-7; D could derive from TRBD1 or TRBD2 (8 bases each). CDR3 length: 14 residues. Trimming cost V 6 bases and J 3 bases, with 15 bases left between them. CDR1 and CDR2 (germline): SNHLY, FYNNEI. CDR3 bases: TGTGCCAGCAGGGACAGGGCGGGGGGCTACGAGCAGTACTTC. This translates into CASRDRAGGYEQYF.

This clonotype was picked up many times. J is TRBJ2-1 and V is TRBV2; a possible D gene is TRBD2 (6 bases). Germline CDR1 is SNHLY and CDR2 is FYNNEI. This CDR3 is built from 15 residues. V lost 6 bases, J lost 0 bases, and 12 bases lay in between. CDR3 loop: CASSVSGYSYNEQFF. In nucleotides, the CDR3 is TGTGCCAGCAGCGTTAGCGGATACTCCTACAATGAGCAGTTCTTC.

The rearrangement uses TRBV29-1 and TRBJ2-1, with D hard to call. This CDR3 has 13 amino acids. From germline, CDR1 is SQVTM and CDR2 ANQGSEA. V lost 5 bases to trimming and J lost 4 bases, with 12 bases between them. The CDR3 DNA reads TGCAGCGTTAGTGTCGGTTATTACAATGAGCAGTTCTTC. Protein sequence: CSVSVGYYNEQFF.

V is TRBV5-1 and J is TRBJ2-5; 9 bases fit TRBD1. Per the germline V gene, CDR1 is SGHRS and CDR2 is YFSETQ. V lost 4 bases and J lost 1; bases outside the gene matches: 11. The CDR3 length is 17 residues. CDR3 residues: CASSTGQGHYTQETQYF. The CDR3 region has the DNA TGCGCCAGCAGCACGGGACAGGGCCATTATACCCAAGAGACCCAGTACTTC.

This clonotype showed up many times. The chain has TRBV18 and TRBJ2-1; D unclear. CDR1 and CDR2 (germline): KGHSH, LQKENI. The CDR3 loop spans 15 amino acids. Trimming cost V 3 bases and J 1 base, with 10 bases left between them. The CDR3 sequence is CASSPLTASYNEQFF. The CDR3, as DNA: TGTGCCAGCTCACCCCTGACGGCGTCCTACAATGAGCAGTTCTTC.

In this sample, this clonotype turned up a few times. The chain has TRBV11-1 and TRBJ2-4; the D gene is possibly TRBD2 (5 bases). V was shortened by 1 base and J by 0 bases, with 13 bases between the two germline ends. The CDR3 sequence is 17 residues long. Germline V lookup: CDR1 SGHAT, CDR2 FQDESV (reference sequence). CDR3 loop: CASSLDSGSLAKNIQYF. Written as DNA, the CDR3 is TGTGCCAGCAGCTTAGATTCGGGGTCCCTAGCCAAAAACATTCAGTACTTC. Full variable domain (outside the CDR3, taken from reference TRBV11-1 and TRBJ2-4): EAEVAQSPRYKITEKSQAVAFWCDPISGHATLYWYRQILGQGPELLVQFQDESVVDDSQLPKDRFSAERLKGVDSTLKIQPAELGDSAMYLCASSLDSGSLAKNIQYFGAGTRLSVL.

There are many counts of this clonotype. The chain links TRBV28 to TRBJ2-5; no definite D call. Trimming shortened V by 5 bases and J by 4 bases, and 14 bases separated the two germline ends. This CDR3 region has 14 residues. In germline, CDR1 is MDHEN, CDR2 SYDVKM. CDR3 sequence: CASSPPTFVETQYF. CDR3 DNA: TGTGCCAGCAGTCCTCCAACCTTTGTAGAGACCCAGTACTTC. Full variable domain (rest looked up from reference TRBV28 and TRBJ2-5): DVKVTQSSRYLVKRTGEKVFLECVQDMDHENMFWYRQDPGLGLRLIYFSYDVKMKEKGDIPEGYSVSREKKERFSLILESASTNQTSMYLCASSPPTFVETQYFGPGTRLLVL.

V and J are TRBV30 and TRBJ2-6, with D maybe TRBD2 (6 bases). Trimming removed 2 bases from V and 1 base from J, with 12 bases in between. The CDR3 has 16 residues. Germline CDR1 GTSNPN, CDR2 SVGIG (reference sequence). CDR3 in amino acids: CAWSRRRESGANVLTF. As DNA, the CDR3 is TGTGCCTGGAGTCGGAGGAGGGAATCTGGGGCCAACGTCCTGACTTTC.

The rearrangement uses TRBV28 and TRBJ2-1; 12 bases line up with TRBD2. The V gene's germline CDR1 is MDHEN and CDR2 SYDVKM. The V and J ends lost 1 base and 7 bases, in that order; junction bases with no gene match: 5. CDR3 size: 16 residues. CDR3 sequence: CASSLSGLAGINEQFF. As DNA, the CDR3 is TGTGCCAGCAGTTTATCGGGACTAGCGGGTATTAATGAGCAGTTCTTC.

The rearrangement uses TRBV20-1 and TRBJ2-5, with D possibly being TRBD1 or TRBD2 (7 bases each). CDR3 size: 19 residues. Germline CDR1 and CDR2: DFQATT and SNEGSKA (reference sequence). V lost 3 bases and J lost 5, with 31 bases in between. The DNA for the CDR3 is TGCAGTGCTAGGACCCTTAAACTAGCGTTGTTTCCAGGGGGGGAGACCCAGTACTTC. Protein: CSARTLKLALFPGGETQYF.

The table lists this clonotype with many counts. V is TRBV2 and J is TRBJ1-2; D may be TRBD1 (6 bases). There are 13 residues in the CDR3. V was shortened by 3 bases and J by 4 bases, with 9 bases between the two germline ends. Germline CDR1 reads SNHLY; CDR2 reads FYNNEI. The DNA of the CDR3 is TGTGCCAGCAGTGACAGGGGCGGCTATGGCTACACCTTC. This sequence encodes CASSDRGGYGYTF.

This clonotype showed up many times. This chain links TRBV20-1 with TRBJ2-7, with 10 bases aligning to TRBD1. This CDR3 comprises 14 residues. Germline V lookup: CDR1 DFQATT, CDR2 SNEGSKA (reference sequence). Trimming cost V 2 bases and J 5 bases; bases outside gene matches: 6. The CDR3 coding sequence is TGCAGTGCTAGACCTCCCGGGACAGGGGACGAGCAGTACTTC. It yields the protein CSARPPGTGDEQYF.

This clonotype was found many times. CDR3 nucleotides: TGTGCCAGCAGCCAAGATCATGCGGGGGCTGGAAACACCATATATTTT. Protein sequence: CASSQDHAGAGNTIYF. V and J are TRBV3-1 and TRBJ1-3, with TRBD1 as a possible D gene (5 bases). CDR3 length: 16 residues. Trimming removed 0 bases at V and 2 bases at J, with 11 bases between. In germline, CDR1 is LGHDT, CDR2 YNNKEL (reference sequence).

This clonotype has a count of ten or more. This chain joins TRBV18 and TRBJ1-4; 9 bases are a match to TRBD1. The germline V gene has CDR1 KGHSH and CDR2 LQKENI. This CDR3 region has 14 residues. V was pared by 5 bases and J by 3 bases, with 1 base of the junction left unmatched. The CDR3 region has the DNA TGTGCCAGCTCAGGGACAGGGCCTAATGAAAAACTGTTTTTT. Translating it yields CASSGTGPNEKLFF.

The rearrangement uses TRBV6-2 or TRBV6-3 and TRBJ1-2, with D uncertain. Trimming removed 0 bases at V and 4 bases at J, with 0 bases between. The V gene's germline CDR1 is MNHEY and CDR2 SVGEGT. The CDR3 runs 11 residues. CDR3 amino acids: CASSYSYGYTF. The CDR3 bases are TGTGCCAGCAGTTACTCCTATGGCTACACCTTC.

Note on this clonotype: This clone may be a read error of a much larger clone one base away. V usage is TRBV18 and J usage is TRBJ2-7; TRBD2 matches at 9 bases. The J call may be faulty, since TRBJ2-1 better matches the DNA end. CDR3 length equals 15 residues. The germline CDR1 and CDR2 sequences are KGHSH and LQKENI. Here the CDR3 DNA reads TGTGCCAGCTCACCCAGGACTAGCGTGGGCTACGAGCAGTTCTTC. It translates to CASSPRTSVGYEQFF.

This clonotype was seen ten or more times. This sequence joins TRBV12-5 and TRBJ2-3; 8 bases line up with TRBD1. CDR1 and CDR2 (germline): LGHNT, FRNRAP. The CDR3 sequence is 16 residues long. The junction had 3 bases not matched to a gene; V was cut back by 1 base and J by 0 bases. The CDR3: CASGLGQGISTDTQYF. The CDR3 DNA is TGTGCTAGTGGTTTGGGACAGGGGATTAGCACAGATACGCAGTATTTT.

This clonotype was seen repeatedly, ten times or more. The chain carries TRBV27 and TRBJ2-7, with D possibly matching TRBD1 (6 bases). The CDR3 runs 13 residues. The germline gives CDR1 MNHEY, CDR2 SMNVEV (reference sequence). V shed 2 bases and J shed 6 bases, with 11 bases lying between them. The CDR3 DNA reads as TGTGCCAGCAGTTTAGGACAGTCGGTCGAGCAGTACTTC. This codes for CASSLGQSVEQYF.

The sample holds many counts of this clonotype. The J gene is TRBJ2-1, the V gene TRBV12-3 or TRBV12-4; D is unclear. Trimming removed 6 bases from V and 7 bases from J, with 7 bases in between. CDR3 length: 11 amino acids. The CDR3 region has the DNA TGTGCCAGCAGGGATCGGAATGAGCAGTTCTTC. Protein product: CASRDRNEQFF.